These T cell receptor beta chains were read from a single sample in a study of radiotherapy plus CTLA-4 blockade in lung cancer. Assay used: immunoSEQ multiplex PCR; TCRdb lists only in-frame clones, some missing. The repertoire consists of 75,000 to 100,000 clones, with around 74% occurring once and the leading ten covering around 2.8%. The specimen comprised peripheral blood, sampled from a patient treated with radiotherapy plus ipilimumab. The receptors stem from a human donor with non-small cell lung cancer who had a partial response to radiotherapy plus ipilimumab. Some clones in this sample may be carry-over from other donors' samples. The CDR3 runs from the conserved cysteine through the conserved F or W. Fields, in order: D gene, J gene, V gene, clone size, CDR3 DNA, CDR3 protein. The D gene is left open where the match is weak. The listing skips clone size in some rows; elsewhere it reads once, few, many or a size class.

d_call: .; j_call: TRBJ2-7; v_call: TRBV18; clone_size: .; cdr3_nt: TGTGCCAGCTCACCACCCACAGCATCCTACGAGCAGTACTTC; cdr3_aa: CASSPPTASYEQYF
d_call: .; j_call: TRBJ2-3; v_call: TRBV5-4; clone_size: .; cdr3_nt: TGTGCCAGCAGCCATAAAAGACAGGACTTCACAGATACGCAGTATTTT; cdr3_aa: CASSHKRQDFTDTQYF
d_call: TRBD2; j_call: TRBJ2-3; v_call: TRBV5-4; clone_size: .; cdr3_nt: TGTGCCAGCAGCTTGGGACTAGCGGGGGCCTCAGATACGCAGTATTTT; cdr3_aa: CASSLGLAGASDTQYF
d_call: .; j_call: TRBJ2-1; v_call: TRBV7-9; clone_size: few; cdr3_nt: TGTGCCAGCAGCGTCCTTTCCTCGGATGAGCAGTTCTTC; cdr3_aa: CASSVLSSDEQFF
d_call: .; j_call: TRBJ2-7; v_call: TRBV7-8; clone_size: once; cdr3_nt: TGTGCCAGTGGGGGGATGGGCTACGAGCAGTACTTC; cdr3_aa: CASGGMGYEQYF
d_call: .; j_call: TRBJ2-7; v_call: TRBV7-2; clone_size: .; cdr3_nt: TGTGCCAGCAGCTTAGGGGGAGGGGGATATGACGAGCAGTACTTC; cdr3_aa: CASSLGGGGYDEQYF
d_call: TRBD2; j_call: TRBJ2-1; v_call: TRBV10-2; clone_size: .; cdr3_nt: TGCGCCAGCAACCTAGCGGGAGGCTACAATGAGCAGTTCTTC; cdr3_aa: CASNLAGGYNEQFF
d_call: TRBD1; j_call: TRBJ2-1; v_call: TRBV29-1; clone_size: .; cdr3_nt: TGCAGCGGGGAGACAGGGGGTCGGAGTGAGCAGTTCTTC; cdr3_aa: CSGETGGRSEQFF
d_call: TRBD2; j_call: TRBJ2-1; v_call: TRBV28; clone_size: .; cdr3_nt: TGTGCCAGCAGTTCCCCAGACTCGCTAGCGGGAGGAGAGCAGTTCTTC; cdr3_aa: CASSSPDSLAGGEQFF
d_call: .; j_call: TRBJ1-4; v_call: TRBV2; clone_size: .; cdr3_nt: TGTGCCGGTAAATCAAACCGGGAAAAACTGTTTTTT; cdr3_aa: CAGKSNREKLFF
d_call: .; j_call: TRBJ2-3; v_call: TRBV19; clone_size: .; cdr3_nt: TGTGCCAGTAAGGCCGGGAGCCCTCCACTTAGCACAGATACGCAGTATTTT; cdr3_aa: CASKAGSPPLSTDTQYF
d_call: TRBD2; j_call: TRBJ2-1; v_call: TRBV5-1; clone_size: .; cdr3_nt: TGCGCCAGCAGCTTGGGAGATATTGGGGGGGGGAATGAGCAGTTCTTC; cdr3_aa: CASSLGDIGGGNEQFF
d_call: .; j_call: TRBJ2-2; v_call: TRBV5-1; clone_size: .; cdr3_nt: TGCGCCAGCAGCTTGTCCCAGGGGGAGCTGTTTTTT; cdr3_aa: CASSLSQGELFF
d_call: .; j_call: TRBJ1-5; v_call: TRBV14; clone_size: .; cdr3_nt: TGTGCCAGCAGCCAAGGAGGTCTCCAGCCCCAGCATTTT; cdr3_aa: CASSQGGLQPQHF
d_call: .; j_call: TRBJ2-1; v_call: TRBV4-1; clone_size: few; cdr3_nt: TGCGCCAGCAGCCGACAACCGGGCCCGAGGGGGTCTAATGAGCAGTTCTTC; cdr3_aa: CASSRQPGPRGSNEQFF
d_call: TRBD1; j_call: TRBJ1-6; v_call: TRBV18; clone_size: once; cdr3_nt: TGTGCCAGCTCTCGGGACAGCTATAATTCACCCCTCCACTTT; cdr3_aa: CASSRDSYNSPLHF
d_call: .; j_call: TRBJ2-1; v_call: TRBV4-2; clone_size: few; cdr3_nt: TGTGCCAGCAGCCAAGATTTACTATATGGAAATGAGCAGTTCTTC; cdr3_aa: CASSQDLLYGNEQFF
d_call: .; j_call: TRBJ1-2; v_call: TRBV19; clone_size: .; cdr3_nt: TGTGCCACCCGACAGAACTATGGCTACACCTTC; cdr3_aa: CATRQNYGYTF
d_call: TRBD2; j_call: TRBJ2-7; v_call: TRBV7-2; clone_size: .; cdr3_nt: TGTGCCAGCAGCTTCGCTAGCGGGGGGACCTACGAGCAGTACTTC; cdr3_aa: CASSFASGGTYEQYF
d_call: TRBD1; j_call: TRBJ2-5; v_call: TRBV5-4; clone_size: .; cdr3_nt: TGTGCCAGCAGGGGGGACAGGCAAGAGACCCAGTACTTC; cdr3_aa: CASRGDRQETQYF
d_call: TRBD1; j_call: TRBJ1-1; v_call: TRBV5-4; clone_size: .; cdr3_nt: TGTGCCAGCAGCCCTACCTCGACAGGGTACACTGAAGCTTTCTTT; cdr3_aa: CASSPTSTGYTEAFF
d_call: TRBD1; j_call: TRBJ1-1; v_call: TRBV15; clone_size: .; cdr3_nt: TGTGCCACCAGCAGTTACCGGGACAGGGGAATCCCTGAAGCTTTCTTT; cdr3_aa: CATSSYRDRGIPEAFF
d_call: .; j_call: TRBJ2-7; v_call: TRBV7-8; clone_size: .; cdr3_nt: TGTGCCAGCAGCTTAGACTCCTCAGGATACTACGAGCAGTACTTC; cdr3_aa: CASSLDSSGYYEQYF
d_call: .; j_call: TRBJ2-5; v_call: TRBV29-1; clone_size: .; cdr3_nt: TGCAGCGGAGAACAGGGATCGGAGACCCAGTACTTC; cdr3_aa: CSGEQGSETQYF
d_call: .; j_call: TRBJ1-2; v_call: TRBV7-9; clone_size: .; cdr3_nt: TGTGCCAGCAGCCAGGAAAACTATGGCTACACCTTC; cdr3_aa: CASSQENYGYTF
d_call: .; j_call: TRBJ2-1; v_call: TRBV27; clone_size: .; cdr3_nt: TGTGCCAGCAGTTTTAATGGCAGGCTCTCCTACAATGAGCAGTTCTTC; cdr3_aa: CASSFNGRLSYNEQFF